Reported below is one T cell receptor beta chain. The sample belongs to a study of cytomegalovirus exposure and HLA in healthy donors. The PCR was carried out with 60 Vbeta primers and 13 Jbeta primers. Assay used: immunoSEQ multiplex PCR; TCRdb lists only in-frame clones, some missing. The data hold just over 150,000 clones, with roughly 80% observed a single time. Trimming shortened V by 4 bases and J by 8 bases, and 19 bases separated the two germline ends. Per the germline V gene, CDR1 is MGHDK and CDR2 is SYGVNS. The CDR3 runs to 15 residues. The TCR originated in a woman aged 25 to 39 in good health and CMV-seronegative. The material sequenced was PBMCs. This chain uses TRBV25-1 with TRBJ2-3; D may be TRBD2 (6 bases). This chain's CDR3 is CASSGLTGVTGTQYF. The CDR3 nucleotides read TGTGCCAGCAGTGGTCTCACGGGAGTGACGGGTACGCAGTATTTT.